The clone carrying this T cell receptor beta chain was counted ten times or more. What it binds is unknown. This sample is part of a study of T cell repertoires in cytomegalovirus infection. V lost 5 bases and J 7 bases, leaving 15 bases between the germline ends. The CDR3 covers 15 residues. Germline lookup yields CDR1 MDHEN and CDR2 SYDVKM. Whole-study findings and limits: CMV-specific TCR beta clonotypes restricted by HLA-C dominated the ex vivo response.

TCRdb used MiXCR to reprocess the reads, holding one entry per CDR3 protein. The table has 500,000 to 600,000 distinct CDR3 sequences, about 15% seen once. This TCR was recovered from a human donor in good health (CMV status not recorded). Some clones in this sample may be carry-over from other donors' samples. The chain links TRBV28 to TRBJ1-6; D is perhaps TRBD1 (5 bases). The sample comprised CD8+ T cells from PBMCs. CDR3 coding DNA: TGTGCCAGCAGTCTCCAGGGAATTTCCAATTCACCCCTCCACTTT. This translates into CASSLQGISNSPLHF.